This TCR beta chain is from a study of T cells in women clearing cervical HPV infection. Whole-study context: Cases were women with histologically confirmed HPV16-related CIN3 or worse, including a couple of invasive cancers. General study points: It is unknown whether associations predate infection; no effector/memory or HPV-specific sorting.

This CDR3 comprises 16 residues. CDR1 and CDR2 from the germline V gene are ENHRY and SYGVKD. V shed 7 bases and J 2 bases; nucleotides not matched to a gene: 13. Points on this clone: Its specificity is unknown. Coverage ceases 3 residues before the CDR3 finishes, and the germline J gene fills in the end.

Clones were read by immunoSEQ multiplex PCR, and TCRdb kept only the in-frame ones, dropping some. Its table records fewer than 35,000 clones. Sequencing was done on a sample of blood buffy coat. This TCR was recovered from a woman aged 18 to 69 with a cervical HPV16 infection that either progressed to CIN3+ or cleared (not recorded which). The chain recombines TRBV10-3 with TRBJ1-1; 7 bases are a match to TRBD1. CDR3 DNA (partial): TGTGCCATCAAGGGGGCCGACAGAGCTTTTAACACTGAA. Its translation is CAIKGADRAFNTE. The full CDR3 protein is CAIKGADRAFNTEAFF.